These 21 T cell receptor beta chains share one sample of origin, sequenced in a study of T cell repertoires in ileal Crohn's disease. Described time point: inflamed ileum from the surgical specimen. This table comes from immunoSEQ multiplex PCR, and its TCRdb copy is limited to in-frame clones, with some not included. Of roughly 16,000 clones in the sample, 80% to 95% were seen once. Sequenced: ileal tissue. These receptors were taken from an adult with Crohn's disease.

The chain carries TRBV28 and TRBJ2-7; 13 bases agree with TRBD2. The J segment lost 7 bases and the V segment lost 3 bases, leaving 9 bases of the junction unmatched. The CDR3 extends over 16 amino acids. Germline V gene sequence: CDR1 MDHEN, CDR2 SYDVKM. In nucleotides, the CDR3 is TGTGCCAGCAGTTTTCCCACACTAGCGGGGGGGGAAGAGCAGTACTTC. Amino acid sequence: CASSFPTLAGGEEQYF.

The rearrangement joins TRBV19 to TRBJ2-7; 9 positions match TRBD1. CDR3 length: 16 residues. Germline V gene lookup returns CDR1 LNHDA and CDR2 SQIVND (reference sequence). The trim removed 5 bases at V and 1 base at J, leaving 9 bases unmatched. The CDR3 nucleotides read TGTGCCAGTAGTGTATCCGGGACAGGGCATTCCTACGAGCAGTACTTC. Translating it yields CASSVSGTGHSYEQYF.

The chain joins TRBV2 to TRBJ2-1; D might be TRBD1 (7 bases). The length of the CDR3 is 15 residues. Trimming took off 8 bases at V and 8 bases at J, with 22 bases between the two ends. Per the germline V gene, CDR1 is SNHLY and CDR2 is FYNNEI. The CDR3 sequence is CASVRTGKTGDEQFF. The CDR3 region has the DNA TGTGCCAGCGTCCGGACAGGAAAAACGGGGGATGAGCAGTTCTTC. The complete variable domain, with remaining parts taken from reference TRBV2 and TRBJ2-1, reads EPEVTQTPSHQVTQMGQEVILRCVPISNHLYFYWYRQILGQKVEFLVSFYNNEISEKSEIFDDQFSVERPDGSNFTLKIRSTKLEDSAMYFCASVRTGKTGDEQFFGPGTRLTVL.

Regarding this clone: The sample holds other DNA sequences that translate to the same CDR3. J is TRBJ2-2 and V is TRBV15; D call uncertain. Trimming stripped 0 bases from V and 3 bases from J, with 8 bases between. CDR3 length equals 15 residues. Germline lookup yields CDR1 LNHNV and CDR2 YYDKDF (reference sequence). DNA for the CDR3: TGTGCCACCAGCAGAGATCACCGGGACACCGGGGAGCTGTTTTTT. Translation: CATSRDHRDTGELFF.

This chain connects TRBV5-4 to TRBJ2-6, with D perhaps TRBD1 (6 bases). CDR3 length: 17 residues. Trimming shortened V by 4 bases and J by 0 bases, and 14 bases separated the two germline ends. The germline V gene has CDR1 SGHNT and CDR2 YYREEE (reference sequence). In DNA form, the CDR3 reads TGTGCCAGCAGCCCCGCACAGGGAAACTCTGGGGCCAACGTCCTGACTTTC. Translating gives CASSPAQGNSGANVLTF.

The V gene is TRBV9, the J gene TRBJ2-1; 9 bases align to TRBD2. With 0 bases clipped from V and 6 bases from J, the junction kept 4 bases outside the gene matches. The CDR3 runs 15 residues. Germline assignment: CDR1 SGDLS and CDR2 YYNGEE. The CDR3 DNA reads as TGTGCCAGCAGCGTAGGAGCGGGGGGTGGCAATGAGCAGTTCTTC. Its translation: CASSVGAGGGNEQFF. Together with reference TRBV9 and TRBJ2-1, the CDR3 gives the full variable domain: DSGVTQTPKHLITATGQRVTLRCSPRSGDLSVYWYQQSLDQGLQFLIQYYNGEERAKGNILERFSAQQFPDLHSELNLSSLELGDSALYFCASSVGAGGGNEQFFGPGTRLTVL.

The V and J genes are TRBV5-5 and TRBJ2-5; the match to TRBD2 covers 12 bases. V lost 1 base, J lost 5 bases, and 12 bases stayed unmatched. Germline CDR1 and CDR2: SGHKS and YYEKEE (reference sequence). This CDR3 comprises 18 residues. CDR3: CASSLLAGGPGPRETQYF. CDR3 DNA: TGTGCCAGCAGCTTGCTAGCGGGGGGGCCGGGGCCCCGGGAGACCCAGTACTTC.

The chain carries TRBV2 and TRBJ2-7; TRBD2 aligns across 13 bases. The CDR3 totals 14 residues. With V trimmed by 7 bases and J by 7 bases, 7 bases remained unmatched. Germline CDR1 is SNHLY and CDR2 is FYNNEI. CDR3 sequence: CASKGTSGDNEQYF. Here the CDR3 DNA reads TGTGCCAGCAAGGGGACTAGCGGGGATAATGAGCAGTACTTC.

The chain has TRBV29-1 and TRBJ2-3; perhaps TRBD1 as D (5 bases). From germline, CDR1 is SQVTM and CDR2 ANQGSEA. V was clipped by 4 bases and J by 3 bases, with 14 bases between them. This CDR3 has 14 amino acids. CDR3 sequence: CSVATSDRTDTQYF. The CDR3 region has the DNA TGCAGCGTTGCCACCAGCGACAGAACAGATACGCAGTATTTT.

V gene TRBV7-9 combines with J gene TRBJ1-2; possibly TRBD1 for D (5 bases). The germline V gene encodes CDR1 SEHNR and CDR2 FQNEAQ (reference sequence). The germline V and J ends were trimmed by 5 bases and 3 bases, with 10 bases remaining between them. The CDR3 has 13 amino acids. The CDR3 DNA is TGTGCCAGCAGCGGACGGGGGGACTATGGCTACACCTTC. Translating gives CASSGRGDYGYTF.

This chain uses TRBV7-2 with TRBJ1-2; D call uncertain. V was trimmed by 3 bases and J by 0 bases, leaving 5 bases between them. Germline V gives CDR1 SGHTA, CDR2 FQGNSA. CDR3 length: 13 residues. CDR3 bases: TGTGCCAGCAGCTTTCGGGCTAACTATGGCTACACCTTC. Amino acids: CASSFRANYGYTF. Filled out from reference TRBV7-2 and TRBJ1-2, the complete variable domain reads GAGVSQSPSNKVTEKGKDVELRCDPISGHTALYWYRQSLGQGLEFLIYFQGNSAPDKSGLPSDRFSAERTGGSVSTLTIQRTQQEDSAVYLCASSFRANYGYTFGSGTRLTVV.

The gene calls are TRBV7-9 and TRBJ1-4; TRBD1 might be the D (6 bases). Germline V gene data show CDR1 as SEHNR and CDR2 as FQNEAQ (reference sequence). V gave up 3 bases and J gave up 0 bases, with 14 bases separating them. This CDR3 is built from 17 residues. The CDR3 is CASSLGQGLSTNEKLFF. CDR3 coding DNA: TGTGCCAGCAGCTTGGGACAAGGCCTCTCAACTAATGAAAAACTGTTTTTT.

The CDR3 nucleotides read TGTGCCAGCAGCCGGGACAGGGTGCATGAGCAGTTCTTC. This sequence encodes CASSRDRVHEQFF. The chain carries TRBV27 and TRBJ2-1, with 9 bases fitting TRBD1. The length of the CDR3 is 13 residues. Germline CDR1 MNHEY, CDR2 SMNVEV (reference sequence). V was clipped by 6 bases and J by 8 bases; unmatched bases: 5.

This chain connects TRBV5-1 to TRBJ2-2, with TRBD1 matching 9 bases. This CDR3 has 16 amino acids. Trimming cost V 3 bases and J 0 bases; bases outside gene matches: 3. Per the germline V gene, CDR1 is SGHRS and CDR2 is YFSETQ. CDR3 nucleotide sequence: TGCGCCAGCAGCTCGGGACAGGGAGCGAACACCGGGGAGCTGTTTTTT. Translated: CASSSGQGANTGELFF.

In nucleotides, the CDR3 is TGTGCCAGCAGCTTTGGAGGGCCGGGGGCTCAAGAGACCCAGTACTTC. Protein sequence: CASSFGGPGAQETQYF. V is TRBV11-2 and J is TRBJ2-5, with D possibly called TRBD1 or TRBD2 (6 bases each). The germline gives CDR1 SGHAT, CDR2 FQNNGV. Deletions cut 3 bases from V and 2 bases from J, with 16 bases between. CDR3 length equals 16 residues.

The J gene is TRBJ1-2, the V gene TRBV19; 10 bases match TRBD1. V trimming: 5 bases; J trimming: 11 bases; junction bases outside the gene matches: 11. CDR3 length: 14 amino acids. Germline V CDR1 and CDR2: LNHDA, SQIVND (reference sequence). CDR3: CASSFPGTGERYTF. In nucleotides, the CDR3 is TGTGCCAGTAGTTTCCCCGGGACAGGGGAGAGATACACCTTC.

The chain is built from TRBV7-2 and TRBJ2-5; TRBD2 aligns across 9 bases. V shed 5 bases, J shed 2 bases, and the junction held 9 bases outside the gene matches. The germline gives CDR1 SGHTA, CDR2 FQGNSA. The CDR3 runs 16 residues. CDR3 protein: CASSPGRAGGQETQYF. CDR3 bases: TGTGCCAGCAGCCCCGGACGGGCGGGGGGGCAAGAGACCCAGTACTTC.

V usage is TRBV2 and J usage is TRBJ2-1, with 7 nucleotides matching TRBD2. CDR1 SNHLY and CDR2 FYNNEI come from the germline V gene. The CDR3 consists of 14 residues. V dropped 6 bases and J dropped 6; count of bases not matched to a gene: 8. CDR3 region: CASSARRGVNEQFF. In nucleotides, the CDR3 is TGTGCCAGCAGCGCGCGCCGGGGGGTCAATGAGCAGTTCTTC.

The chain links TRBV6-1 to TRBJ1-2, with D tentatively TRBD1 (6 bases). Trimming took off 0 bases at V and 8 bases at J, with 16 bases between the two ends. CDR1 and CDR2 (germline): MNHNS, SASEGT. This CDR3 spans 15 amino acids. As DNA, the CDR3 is TGTGCCAGCAGTGAAGCGGAGGGGGTCCGGTTGGGCTACACCTTC. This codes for CASSEAEGVRLGYTF.

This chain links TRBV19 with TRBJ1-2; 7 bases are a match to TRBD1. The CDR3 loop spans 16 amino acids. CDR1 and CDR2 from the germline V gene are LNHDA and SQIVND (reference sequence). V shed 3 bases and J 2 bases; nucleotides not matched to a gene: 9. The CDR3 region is CASSIGGGGKNYGYTF. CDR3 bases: TGTGCCAGTAGTATTGGAGGGGGCGGAAAGAACTATGGCTACACCTTC.

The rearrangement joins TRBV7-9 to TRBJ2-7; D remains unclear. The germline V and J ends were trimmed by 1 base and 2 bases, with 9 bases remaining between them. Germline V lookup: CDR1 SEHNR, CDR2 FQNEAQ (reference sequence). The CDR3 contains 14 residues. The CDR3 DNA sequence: TGTGCCAGCAGCTTAGATTTGTATCCCTACGAGCAGTACTTC. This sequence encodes CASSLDLYPYEQYF.